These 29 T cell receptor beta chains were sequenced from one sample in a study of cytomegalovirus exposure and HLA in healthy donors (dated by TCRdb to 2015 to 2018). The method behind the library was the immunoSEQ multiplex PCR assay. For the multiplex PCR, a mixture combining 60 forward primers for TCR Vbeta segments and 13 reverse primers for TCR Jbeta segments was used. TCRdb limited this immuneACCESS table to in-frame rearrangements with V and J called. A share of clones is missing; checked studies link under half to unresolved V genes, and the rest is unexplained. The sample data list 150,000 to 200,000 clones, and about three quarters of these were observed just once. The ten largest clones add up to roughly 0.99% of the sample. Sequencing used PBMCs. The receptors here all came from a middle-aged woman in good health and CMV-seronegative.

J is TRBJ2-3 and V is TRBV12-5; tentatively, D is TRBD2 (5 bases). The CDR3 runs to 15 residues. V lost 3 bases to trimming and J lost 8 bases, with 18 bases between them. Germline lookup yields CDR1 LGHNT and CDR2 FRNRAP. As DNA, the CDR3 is TGTGCTAGTGGTTTAGGGCGGGTGGAGTGGGGTACGCAGTATTTT. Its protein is CASGLGRVEWGTQYF.

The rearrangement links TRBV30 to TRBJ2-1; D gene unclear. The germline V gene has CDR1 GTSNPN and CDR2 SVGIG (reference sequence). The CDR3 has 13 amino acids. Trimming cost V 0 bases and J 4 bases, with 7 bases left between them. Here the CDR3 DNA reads TGTGCCTGGAGTGTTCTGAGTTACAATGAGCAGTTCTTC. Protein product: CAWSVLSYNEQFF.

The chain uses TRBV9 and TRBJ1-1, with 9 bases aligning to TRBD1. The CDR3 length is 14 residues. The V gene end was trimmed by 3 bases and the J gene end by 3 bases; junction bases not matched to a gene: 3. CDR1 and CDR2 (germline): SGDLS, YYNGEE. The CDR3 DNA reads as TGTGCCAGCAGCGGCGACAGGGGGGACACTGAAGCTTTCTTT. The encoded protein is CASSGDRGDTEAFF.

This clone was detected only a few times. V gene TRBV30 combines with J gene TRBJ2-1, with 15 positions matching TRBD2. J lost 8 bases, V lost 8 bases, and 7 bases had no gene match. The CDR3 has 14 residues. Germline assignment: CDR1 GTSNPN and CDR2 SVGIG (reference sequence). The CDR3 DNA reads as TGTGCCCGGACTGGGACTAGCGGGAGGTATGAGCAGTTCTTC. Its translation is CARTGTSGRYEQFF. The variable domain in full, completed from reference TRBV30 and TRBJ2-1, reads SQTIHQWPATLVQPVGSPLSLECTVEGTSNPNLYWYRQAAGRGLQLLFYSVGIGQISSEVPQNLSASRPQDRQFILSSKKLLLSDSGFYLCARTGTSGRYEQFFGPGTRLTVL.

The CDR3 region has the DNA TGTGCCAGCTCACCACGGGCAGGGGGCGAGATCGCCGGGGAGCTGTTTTTT. This translates into CASSPRAGGEIAGELFF. The chain joins TRBV18 to TRBJ2-2; TRBD1 agrees at 8 bases. The V segment lost 1 base and the J segment 6 bases; nucleotides outside the gene matches: 10. This CDR3 region has 17 residues. The V gene's germline CDR1 is KGHSH and CDR2 LQKENI.

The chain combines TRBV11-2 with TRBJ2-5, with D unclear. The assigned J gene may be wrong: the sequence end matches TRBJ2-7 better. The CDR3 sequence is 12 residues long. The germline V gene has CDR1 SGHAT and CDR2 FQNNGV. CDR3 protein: CASSAMRYEQYF. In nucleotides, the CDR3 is TGTGCCAGCAGCGCTATGAGATACGAGCAGTACTTC.

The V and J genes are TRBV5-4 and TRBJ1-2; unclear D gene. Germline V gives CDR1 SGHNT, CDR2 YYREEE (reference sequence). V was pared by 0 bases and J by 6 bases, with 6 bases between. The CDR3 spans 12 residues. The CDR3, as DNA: TGTGCCAGCAGCTTGGACGGGAATGGCTACACCTTC. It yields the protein CASSLDGNGYTF.

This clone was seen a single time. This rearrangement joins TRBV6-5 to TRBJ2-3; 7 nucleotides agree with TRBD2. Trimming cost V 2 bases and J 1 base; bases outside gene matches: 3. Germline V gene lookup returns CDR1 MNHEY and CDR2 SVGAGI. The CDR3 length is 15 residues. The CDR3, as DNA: TGTGCCAGCAGTTACAGACGGGAGGGCACAGATACGCAGTATTTT. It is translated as CASSYRREGTDTQYF.

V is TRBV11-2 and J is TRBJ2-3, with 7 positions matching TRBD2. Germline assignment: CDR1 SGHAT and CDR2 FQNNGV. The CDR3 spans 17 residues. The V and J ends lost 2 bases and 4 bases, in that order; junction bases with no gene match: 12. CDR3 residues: CASSLTGGRGAPDTQYF. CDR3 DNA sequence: TGTGCCAGCAGCTTAACTGGCGGGAGAGGGGCCCCAGATACGCAGTATTTT.

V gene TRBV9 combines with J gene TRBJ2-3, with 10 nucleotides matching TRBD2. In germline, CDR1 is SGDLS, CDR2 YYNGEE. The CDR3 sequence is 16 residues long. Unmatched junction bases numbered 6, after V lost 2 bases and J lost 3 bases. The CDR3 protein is CASSVFRTSGTDTQYF. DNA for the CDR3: TGTGCCAGCAGCGTCTTCCGGACTAGCGGTACAGATACGCAGTATTTT.

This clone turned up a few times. The CDR3 DNA is TGCGCCAGCAGTCAATCCCGGTTCAATAACACTGAAGCTTTCTTT. Translating it yields CASSQSRFNNTEAFF. This chain connects TRBV23-1 to TRBJ1-1; D not resolved. TRBV23-1 is placed among ORFs of uncertain function. The CDR3 spans 15 residues. The germline V and J ends were trimmed by 0 bases and 2 bases, with 10 bases remaining between them.

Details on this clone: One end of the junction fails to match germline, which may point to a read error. CDR3 nucleotides: TGTGCCAGCAGTGACTCGACAGGGTCTGGAAACACCATATATTTT. Its protein product is CASSDSTGSGNTIYF. The chain carries TRBV6-5 and TRBJ1-3, with 7 bases lining up with TRBD1. Germline V lookup: CDR1 MNHEY, CDR2 SVGAGI. The CDR3 sequence is 15 residues long.

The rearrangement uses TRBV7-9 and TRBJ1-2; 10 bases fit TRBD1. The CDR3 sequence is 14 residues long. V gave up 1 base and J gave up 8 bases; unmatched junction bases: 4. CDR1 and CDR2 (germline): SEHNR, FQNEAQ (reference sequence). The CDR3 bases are TGTGCCAGCAGCTTAGGACAGGGGGCTCGGGGCTACACCTTC. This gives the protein CASSLGQGARGYTF.

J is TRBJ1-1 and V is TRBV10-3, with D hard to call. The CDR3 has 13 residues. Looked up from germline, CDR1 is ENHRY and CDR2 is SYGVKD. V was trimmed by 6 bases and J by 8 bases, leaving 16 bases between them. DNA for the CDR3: TGTGCCATCAGGCGGGGAGACTCTCGGGAAGCTTTCTTT. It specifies CAIRRGDSREAFF.

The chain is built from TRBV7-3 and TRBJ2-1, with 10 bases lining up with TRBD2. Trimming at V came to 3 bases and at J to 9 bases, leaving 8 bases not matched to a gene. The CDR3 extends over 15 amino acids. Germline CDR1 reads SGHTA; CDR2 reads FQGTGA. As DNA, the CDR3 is TGTGCCAGCAGCTTCGTCCGACTAGCGGGCGCTGAGCAGTTCTTC. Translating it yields CASSFVRLAGAEQFF.

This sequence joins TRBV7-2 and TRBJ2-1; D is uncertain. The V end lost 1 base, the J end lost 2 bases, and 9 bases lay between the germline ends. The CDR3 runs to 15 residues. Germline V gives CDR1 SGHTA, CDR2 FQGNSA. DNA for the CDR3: TGTGCCAGCAGCTTAGGTATCAGGACCTACAATGAGCAGTTCTTC. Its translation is CASSLGIRTYNEQFF.

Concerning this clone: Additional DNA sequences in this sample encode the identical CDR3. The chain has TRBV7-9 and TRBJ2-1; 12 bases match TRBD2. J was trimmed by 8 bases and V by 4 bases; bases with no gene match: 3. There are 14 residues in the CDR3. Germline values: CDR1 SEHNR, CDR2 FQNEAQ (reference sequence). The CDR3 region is CASSSGLAGYEQFF. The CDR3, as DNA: TGTGCCAGCAGCTCAGGACTAGCGGGATATGAGCAGTTCTTC.

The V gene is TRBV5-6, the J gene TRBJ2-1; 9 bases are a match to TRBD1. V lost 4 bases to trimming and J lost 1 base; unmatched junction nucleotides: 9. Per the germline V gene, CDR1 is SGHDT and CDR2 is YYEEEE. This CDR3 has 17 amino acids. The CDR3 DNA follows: TGTGCCAGCAGCCCGATGGCCGACAGGGGGTCCTACAATGAGCAGTTCTTC. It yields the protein CASSPMADRGSYNEQFF.

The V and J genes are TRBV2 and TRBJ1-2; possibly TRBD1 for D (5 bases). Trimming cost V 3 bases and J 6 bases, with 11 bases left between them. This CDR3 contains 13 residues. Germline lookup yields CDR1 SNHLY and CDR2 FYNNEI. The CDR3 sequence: CASSESRGDGYTF. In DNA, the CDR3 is TGTGCCAGCAGTGAGTCTCGGGGGGATGGCTACACCTTC.

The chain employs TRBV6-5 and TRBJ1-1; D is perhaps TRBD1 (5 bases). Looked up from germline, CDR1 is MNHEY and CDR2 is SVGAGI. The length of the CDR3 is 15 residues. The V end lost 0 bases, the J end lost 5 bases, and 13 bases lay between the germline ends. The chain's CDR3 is CASSYSSGFGTEAFF. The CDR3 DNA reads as TGTGCCAGCAGTTACTCATCAGGGTTCGGTACTGAAGCTTTCTTT.

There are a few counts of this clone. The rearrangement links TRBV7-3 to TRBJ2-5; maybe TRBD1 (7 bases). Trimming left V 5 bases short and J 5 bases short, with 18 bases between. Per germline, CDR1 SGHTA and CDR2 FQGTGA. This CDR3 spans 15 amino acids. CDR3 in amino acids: CASSPTGAGGETQYF. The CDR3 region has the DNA TGTGCCAGCAGCCCAACTGGGGCAGGGGGGGAGACCCAGTACTTC.

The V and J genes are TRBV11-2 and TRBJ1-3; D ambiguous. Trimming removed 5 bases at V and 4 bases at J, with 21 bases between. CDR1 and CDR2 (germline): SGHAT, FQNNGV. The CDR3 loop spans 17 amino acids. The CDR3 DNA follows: TGTGCCAGCAGCCTGAGGCCTCCCAGCCCCGGAGGAAACACCATATATTTT. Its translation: CASSLRPPSPGGNTIYF.

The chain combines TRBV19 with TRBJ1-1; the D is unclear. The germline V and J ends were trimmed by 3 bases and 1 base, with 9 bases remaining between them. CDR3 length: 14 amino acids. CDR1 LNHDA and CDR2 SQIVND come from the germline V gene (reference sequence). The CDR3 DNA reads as TGTGCCAGTAGTATCAATATCGGGAACACTGAAGCTTTCTTT. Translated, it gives CASSINIGNTEAFF.

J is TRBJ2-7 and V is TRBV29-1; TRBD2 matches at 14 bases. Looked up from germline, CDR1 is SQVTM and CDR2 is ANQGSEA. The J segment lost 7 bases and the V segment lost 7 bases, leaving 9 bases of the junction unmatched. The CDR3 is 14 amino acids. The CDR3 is CSARLAGGPGEQYF. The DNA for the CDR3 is TGCAGCGCCCGACTAGCGGGAGGGCCGGGTGAGCAGTACTTC.

The CDR3 loop is CASSLSGGSTGELFF. The DNA of the CDR3 is TGCGCCAGCAGCTTGAGTGGAGGAAGCACCGGGGAGCTGTTTTTT. The chain carries TRBV5-1 and TRBJ2-2, with a possible D match to TRBD2 (5 bases). Between the trimmed V and J ends, which lost 1 base and 4 bases, there was a span of 11 bases. Germline loops: CDR1 SGHRS, CDR2 YFSETQ. The CDR3 consists of 15 residues. Full variable domain (remainder filled in from reference TRBV5-1 and TRBJ2-2): KAGVTQTPRYLIKTRGQQVTLSCSPISGHRSVSWYQQTPGQGLQFLFEYFSETQRNKGNFPGRFSGRQFSNSRSEMNVSTLELGDSALYLCASSLSGGSTGELFFGEGSRLTVL.

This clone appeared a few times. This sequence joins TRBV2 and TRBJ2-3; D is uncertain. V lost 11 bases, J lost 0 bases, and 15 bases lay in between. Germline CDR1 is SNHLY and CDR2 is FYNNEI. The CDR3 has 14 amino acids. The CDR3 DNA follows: TGTGCCGTCCCCCGCGGCGGTAGCACAGATACGCAGTATTTT. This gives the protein CAVPRGGSTDTQYF.

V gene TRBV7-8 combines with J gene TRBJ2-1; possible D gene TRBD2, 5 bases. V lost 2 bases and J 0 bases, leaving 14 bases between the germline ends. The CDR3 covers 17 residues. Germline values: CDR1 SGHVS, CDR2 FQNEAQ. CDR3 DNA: TGTGCCAGCAGCTTAATCCTGTCGGGGAGCTCCTACAATGAGCAGTTCTTC. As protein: CASSLILSGSSYNEQFF.

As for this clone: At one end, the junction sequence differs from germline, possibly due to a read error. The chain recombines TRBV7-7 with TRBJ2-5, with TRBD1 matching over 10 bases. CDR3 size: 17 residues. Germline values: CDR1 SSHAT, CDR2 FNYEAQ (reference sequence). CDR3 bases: TGTGCTAGCAGCGGAGGCGCCCGGGACAGGGGAAGGAAGACCCAGTACTTC. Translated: CASSGGARDRGRKTQYF.

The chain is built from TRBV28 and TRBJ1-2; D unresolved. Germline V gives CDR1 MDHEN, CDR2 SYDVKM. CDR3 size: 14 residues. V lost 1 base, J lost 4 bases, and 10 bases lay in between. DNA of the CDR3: TGTGCCAGCAGTTTATACAACAGCCCCTATGGCTACACCTTC. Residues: CASSLYNSPYGYTF.